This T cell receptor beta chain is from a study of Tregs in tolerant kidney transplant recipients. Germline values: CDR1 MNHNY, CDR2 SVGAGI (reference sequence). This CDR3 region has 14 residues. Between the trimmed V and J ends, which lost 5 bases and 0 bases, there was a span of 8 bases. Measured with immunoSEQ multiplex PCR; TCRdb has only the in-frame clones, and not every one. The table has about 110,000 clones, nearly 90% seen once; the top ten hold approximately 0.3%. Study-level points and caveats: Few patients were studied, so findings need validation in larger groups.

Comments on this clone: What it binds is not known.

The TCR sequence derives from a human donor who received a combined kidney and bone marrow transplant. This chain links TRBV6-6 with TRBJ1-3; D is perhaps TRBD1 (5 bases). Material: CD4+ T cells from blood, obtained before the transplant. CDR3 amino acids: CASSGHGSGNTIYF. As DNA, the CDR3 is TGTGCCAGCAGTGGACACGGCTCTGGAAACACCATATATTTT.